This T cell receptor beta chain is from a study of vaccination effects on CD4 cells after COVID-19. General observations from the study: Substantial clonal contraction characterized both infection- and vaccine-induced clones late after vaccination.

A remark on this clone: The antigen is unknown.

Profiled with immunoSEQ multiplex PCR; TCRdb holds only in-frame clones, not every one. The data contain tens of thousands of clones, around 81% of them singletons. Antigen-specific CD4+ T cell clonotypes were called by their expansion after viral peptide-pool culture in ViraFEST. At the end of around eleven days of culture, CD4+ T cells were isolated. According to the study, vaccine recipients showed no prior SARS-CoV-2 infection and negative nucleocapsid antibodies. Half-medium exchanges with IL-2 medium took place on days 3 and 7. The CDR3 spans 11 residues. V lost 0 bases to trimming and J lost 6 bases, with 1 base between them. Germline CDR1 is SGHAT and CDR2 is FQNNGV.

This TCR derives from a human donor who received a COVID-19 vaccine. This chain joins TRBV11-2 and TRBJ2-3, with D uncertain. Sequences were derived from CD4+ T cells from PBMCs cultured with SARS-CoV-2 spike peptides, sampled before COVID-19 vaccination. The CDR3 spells CASSLDDTQYF. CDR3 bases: TGTGCCAGCAGCTTAGACGATACGCAGTATTTT.